The 12 T cell receptor beta chains presented below share a single source sample, sequenced in a study of blood T cell repertoires in COVID-19. Repertoires were generated with immunoSEQ multiplex PCR, while TCRdb's copy carries only in-frame clones and drops some. Of 180,000 or so clones in the sample, 65% to 85% were seen once. The sequenced sample was PBMCs or T cells enriched from blood (not recorded which). These receptors were taken from a woman aged 60-75 years who had recovered from COVID-19.

This clone was recorded only once. J is TRBJ2-1 and V is TRBV5-1; D might be TRBD2 (6 bases). V was shortened by 3 bases and J by 7 bases, with 14 bases between the two germline ends. Germline V lookup: CDR1 SGHRS, CDR2 YFSETQ. The CDR3 length is 14 residues. Written as DNA, the CDR3 is TGCGCCAGCAGCTGGGACTCACAGGCGAATGAGCAGTTCTTC. This translates into CASSWDSQANEQFF.

This rearrangement joins TRBV15 to TRBJ1-1; 11 nucleotides line up with TRBD1. CDR3 length: 18 residues. Germline assignment: CDR1 LNHNV and CDR2 YYDKDF (reference sequence). V shed 5 bases, J shed 5 bases, and the junction held 16 bases outside the gene matches. This CDR3 reads CATSLGSLTGDRGTEAFF. In DNA, the CDR3 is TGTGCCACCAGCCTGGGGTCTCTCACCGGGGACAGGGGGACTGAAGCTTTCTTT.

Only one count was recorded for this clone. Here the CDR3 reads CATSDFWGDRADLWKYEQYF. The CDR3, as DNA: TGTGCCACCAGTGATTTTTGGGGGGACAGGGCAGATCTCTGGAAGTACGAGCAGTACTTC. The gene calls are TRBV24-1 and TRBJ2-7; 9 bases are a match to TRBD1. V was clipped by 1 base and J by 4 bases; unmatched bases: 19. The CDR3 is made up of 20 amino acids. CDR1 is KGHDR and CDR2 is SFDVKD in the germline V gene.

V and J are TRBV6-5 and TRBJ1-1, with 7 bases that match TRBD1. The V and J ends lost 4 bases and 3 bases, in that order; junction bases with no gene match: 2. This CDR3 spans 13 amino acids. Germline CDR1 and CDR2: MNHEY and SVGAGI. CDR3 sequence: CASSSTGYTEAFF. The CDR3 DNA is TGTGCCAGCAGTTCGACAGGGTACACTGAAGCTTTCTTT.

The chain carries TRBV5-1 and TRBJ2-7; 11 bases agree with TRBD2. J lost 7 bases, V lost 3 bases, and 18 bases had no gene match. The germline gives CDR1 SGHRS, CDR2 YFSETQ. This CDR3 spans 18 amino acids. In DNA, the CDR3 is TGCGCCAGCAGCTCTCCGGGAGTTAGCGGGAGGGATCTCTTAGAGCAGTACTTC. This gives the protein CASSSPGVSGRDLLEQYF.

The chain employs TRBV21-1 and TRBJ1-5. TRBV21-1 is flagged as a pseudogene. CDR3 length equals 12 residues. The CDR3 protein is CASSRRVEPQHF. The CDR3 nucleotides are TGTGCCAGCAGCCGCCGAGTCGAGCCCCAGCATTTT.

The CDR3 DNA reads as TGTGCCAGCAGTCTAAATTACAGGGCCCAAGCTTTCTTT. As protein: CASSLNYRAQAFF. The chain joins TRBV28 to TRBJ1-1; a possible D gene is TRBD1 (6 bases). CDR3 length equals 13 residues. V was pared by 5 bases and J by 9 bases, with 16 bases between. From germline, CDR1 is MDHEN and CDR2 SYDVKM.

The CDR3 bases are TGTGCCAGCAGCGTATCTAGCGGGGGGTACAATGAGCAGTTCTTC. This gives the protein CASSVSSGGYNEQFF. V gene TRBV9 combines with J gene TRBJ2-1; 11 bases map to TRBD2. This CDR3 is 15 amino acids long. Germline-derived CDR1 and CDR2 are SGDLS and YYNGEE. V lost 1 base to trimming and J lost 4 bases; unmatched junction nucleotides: 1.

The V call is TRBV5-6, the J call TRBJ2-1, with no clear D. V lost 4 bases and J lost 0, with 11 bases in between. Germline-derived CDR1 and CDR2 are SGHDT and YYEEEE. The CDR3 is 15 amino acids. This CDR3 reads CASSRLPSSYNEQFF. CDR3 sequence (DNA): TGTGCCAGCAGCCGACTCCCTAGCTCCTACAATGAGCAGTTCTTC.

The J gene is TRBJ2-2, the V gene TRBV2; 12 bases map to TRBD2. The CDR3 runs to 16 residues. V lost 6 bases to trimming and J lost 1 base; unmatched junction nucleotides: 3. The germline V gene encodes CDR1 SNHLY and CDR2 FYNNEI. CDR3 amino acids: CASSRTSGMNTGELFF. DNA of the CDR3: TGTGCCAGCAGCCGGACTAGCGGGATGAACACCGGGGAGCTGTTTTTT.

The V call is TRBV5-1, the J call TRBJ1-2; 10 nucleotides align to TRBD1. V trimming: 4 bases; J trimming: 5 bases; junction bases outside the gene matches: 5. Germline CDR1 SGHRS, CDR2 YFSETQ. The CDR3 runs to 14 residues. The CDR3 region is CASSPTGGGYGYTF. The CDR3 coding sequence is TGCGCCAGCAGCCCGACAGGGGGCGGGTATGGCTACACCTTC.

The J gene is TRBJ2-3, the V gene TRBV9; 8 nucleotides align to TRBD2. This CDR3 region has 16 residues. The trim removed 1 base at V and 4 bases at J, leaving 8 bases unmatched. In germline, CDR1 is SGDLS, CDR2 YYNGEE. CDR3 residues: CASSVSGSGVPDTQYF. The CDR3, as DNA: TGTGCCAGCAGCGTATCCGGTAGCGGGGTCCCAGATACGCAGTATTTT.